This entry lists 19 T cell receptor beta chains sequenced from one sample in a study of blood T cell repertoires in COVID-19. TCRdb's copy holds only in-frame clones and misses some; the assay was immunoSEQ multiplex PCR. Of 200,000 or so clones detected, around 80% appear once; the ten largest clones hold about 10%. The specimen sequenced was peripheral blood. Source of these receptors: a woman older than 75 with acute or convalescent COVID-19.

The J gene is TRBJ1-1, the V gene TRBV3-1 (or the pseudogene TRBV3-2); D is uncertain. Germline lookup yields CDR1 LGHDT and CDR2 YNNKEL (reference sequence). V lost 0 bases and J 1 base, leaving 6 bases between the germline ends. CDR3 length: 14 amino acids. In nucleotides, the CDR3 is TGTGCCAGCAGCCAAGAAGAGAGGAACACTGAAGCTTTCTTT. Its protein is CASSQEERNTEAFF.

This clone was recorded only once. V and J are TRBV24-1 and TRBJ1-5, with D unclear. V was pared by 8 bases and J by 6 bases, with 19 bases between. The CDR3 has 15 amino acids. Germline lookup yields CDR1 KGHDR and CDR2 SFDVKD. The chain's CDR3 is CATIPPEAVAQPQHF. Written as DNA, the CDR3 is TGTGCCACCATCCCCCCTGAGGCCGTTGCTCAGCCCCAGCATTTT.

The chain is built from TRBV18 and TRBJ1-6; TRBD1 aligns across 7 bases. Losses at the gene ends were 3 bases for V and 0 bases for J; bases not matched to a gene: 5. This CDR3 spans 17 amino acids. Germline assignment: CDR1 KGHSH and CDR2 LQKENI. In DNA, the CDR3 is TGTGCCAGCTCACCGCCGGGACAGAGCTCCTATAATTCACCCCTCCACTTT. Amino acids: CASSPPGQSSYNSPLHF.

A single count supports this clone. The chain joins TRBV19 to TRBJ1-6, with 8 bases aligning to TRBD1. The J segment lost 9 bases and the V segment lost 3 bases, leaving 1 base of the junction unmatched. The CDR3 is 13 amino acids. Germline values: CDR1 LNHDA, CDR2 SQIVND (reference sequence). The CDR3 region is CASSIQGASPLHF. The CDR3 DNA follows: TGTGCCAGTAGTATTCAGGGGGCTTCACCCCTCCACTTT.

The chain is built from TRBV6-1 and TRBJ1-4; D gene uncertain. V was trimmed by 1 base and J by 8 bases, leaving 11 bases between them. Germline lookup yields CDR1 MNHNS and CDR2 SASEGT. The CDR3 covers 14 residues. CDR3: CASSEVGVREKLFF. The CDR3 coding sequence is TGTGCCAGCAGTGAAGTCGGGGTGCGAGAAAAACTGTTTTTT.

J is TRBJ1-2 and V is TRBV3-1 (or the pseudogene TRBV3-2), with D perhaps matching TRBD1 (6 bases). Between the trimmed V and J ends, which lost 6 bases and 10 bases, there was a span of 21 bases. The CDR3 runs 14 residues. Germline CDR1 reads LGHDT; CDR2 reads YNNKEL (reference sequence). CDR3 bases: TGTGCCAGCAGTTCCACGTCACAGGGCCTTTACTACACCTTC. This codes for CASSSTSQGLYYTF.

This chain links TRBV21-1 with TRBJ2-1; no DNA check was done on the table's D call, TRBD2. TRBV21-1 is noted as a pseudogene. The CDR3 sequence is 16 residues long. Here the CDR3 DNA reads TGTGCCAGCAGTCGGACTAGCGGGAACACCTACAATGAGCAGTTCTTC. This codes for CASSRTSGNTYNEQFF.

The chain couples TRBV30 to TRBJ1-6; TRBD1 agrees at 8 bases. V lost 7 bases to trimming and J lost 14 bases; unmatched junction nucleotides: 16. This CDR3 is built from 14 residues. The germline CDR1 and CDR2 sequences are GTSNPN and SVGIG (reference sequence). The DNA of the CDR3 is TGTGCCTCCTCGACAGGGGCGCTAATTTGGGCCCTCCACTTT. Residues: CASSTGALIWALHF.

V usage is TRBV7-8 and J usage is TRBJ2-5, with D tentatively TRBD2 (6 bases). The CDR3 spans 16 residues. V was cut by 5 bases and J by 2 bases, with 18 bases left in between. Germline CDR1 and CDR2: SGHVS and FQNEAQ. CDR3 residues: CASSTPGAALQETQYF. The CDR3 DNA follows: TGTGCCAGCAGCACCCCGGGAGCAGCGCTTCAAGAGACCCAGTACTTC.

The chain joins TRBV29-1 to TRBJ2-3; 8 nucleotides line up with TRBD2. Germline V gene lookup returns CDR1 SQVTM and CDR2 ANQGSEA. V was pared by 5 bases and J by 4 bases, with 11 bases of the junction left unmatched. The CDR3 totals 15 residues. The CDR3 region is CSVPRGTGGPDTQYF. For the CDR3, the DNA is TGCAGCGTTCCCCGGGGGACGGGGGGGCCAGATACGCAGTATTTT.

V usage is TRBV30 and J usage is TRBJ2-1; tentative D call: TRBD1 (6 bases). Germline V gene sequence: CDR1 GTSNPN, CDR2 SVGIG (reference sequence). This CDR3 is built from 16 residues. V was trimmed by 0 bases and J by 1 base, leaving 13 bases between them. This CDR3 is CAWSVLSQGSYNEQFF. CDR3 sequence (DNA): TGTGCCTGGAGTGTACTTTCCCAGGGGTCCTACAATGAGCAGTTCTTC.

This chain links TRBV2 with TRBJ2-3; tentatively, D is TRBD2 (5 bases). Germline V gene data show CDR1 as SNHLY and CDR2 as FYNNEI. V lost 4 bases to trimming and J lost 1 base, with 15 bases between them. The CDR3 length is 16 residues. The CDR3: CASSATSGLRTDTQYF. The CDR3 DNA follows: TGTGCCAGCAGTGCCACATCAGGACTGCGCACAGATACGCAGTATTTT. The full variable domain, completed using reference TRBV2 and TRBJ2-3, is EPEVTQTPSHQVTQMGQEVILRCVPISNHLYFYWYRQILGQKVEFLVSFYNNEISEKSEIFDDQFSVERPDGSNFTLKIRSTKLEDSAMYFCASSATSGLRTDTQYFGPGTRLTVL.

J is TRBJ1-4 and V is TRBV6-5, with a possible D match to TRBD1 (5 bases). The CDR3 extends over 14 amino acids. CDR1 MNHEY and CDR2 SVGAGI come from the germline V gene. Between the trimmed V and J ends, which lost 2 bases and 8 bases, there was a span of 12 bases. The CDR3 here is CASSYRRGREKLFF. CDR3 sequence (DNA): TGTGCCAGCAGTTACCGGAGGGGTAGAGAAAAACTGTTTTTT.

The rearrangement joins TRBV7-2 to TRBJ2-7; a weak D match, TRBD2 (6 bases). The CDR3 consists of 15 residues. Germline V gives CDR1 SGHTA, CDR2 FQGNSA. V dropped 5 bases and J dropped 6 bases, with 20 bases sitting between them. The CDR3 coding sequence is TGTGCCAGCAGCGGAGGGTCCGGGGGATCTTTCGAGCAGTACTTC. This gives the protein CASSGGSGGSFEQYF.

The chain employs TRBV2 and TRBJ2-3; TRBD2 aligns across 10 bases. Germline CDR1 SNHLY, CDR2 FYNNEI. The CDR3 totals 18 residues. The V and J ends lost 6 bases and 2 bases, in that order; junction bases with no gene match: 14. The CDR3 sequence is CASSGQIPLAGVTDTQYF. DNA of the CDR3: TGTGCCAGCAGCGGCCAAATCCCCCTAGCGGGGGTCACAGATACGCAGTATTTT.

The chain combines TRBV12-5 with TRBJ1-2; 8 nucleotides agree with TRBD1. V lost 4 bases and J lost 7; bases outside the gene matches: 14. The germline V gene has CDR1 LGHNT and CDR2 FRNRAP. This CDR3 spans 16 amino acids. As DNA, the CDR3 is TGTGCTAGTGGTTCTGACCCAGGACAGGGCAGGCGTGGCTACACCTTC. Translated: CASGSDPGQGRRGYTF. Based on the CDR3 plus reference TRBV12-5 and TRBJ1-2, the full variable domain is DARVTQTPRHKVTEMGQEVTMRCQPILGHNTVFWYRQTMMQGLELLAYFRNRAPLDDSGMPKDRFSAEMPDATLATLKIQPSEPRDSAVYFCASGSDPGQGRRGYTFGSGTRLTVV.

V usage is TRBV2 and J usage is TRBJ1-1; a possible D gene is TRBD1 (6 bases). The germline gives CDR1 SNHLY, CDR2 FYNNEI. The CDR3 loop spans 14 amino acids. The V gene lost 7 bases and the J gene lost 0 bases, with 12 bases spanning the gap. The CDR3 nucleotides are TGTGCCAGCATGGGCTGGGACATGAACACTGAAGCTTTCTTT. The encoded protein is CASMGWDMNTEAFF.

J is TRBJ1-5 and V is TRBV2; 11 bases fit TRBD1. Germline CDR1 SNHLY, CDR2 FYNNEI. V lost 2 bases and J lost 6; bases outside the gene matches: 9. The CDR3 sequence is 17 residues long. The CDR3 loop reads CASSEWGGQGAFQPQHF. The CDR3 nucleotides are TGTGCCAGCAGTGAATGGGGAGGACAGGGGGCATTTCAGCCCCAGCATTTT.

This chain uses TRBV24-1 with TRBJ1-2; TRBD1 aligns across 7 bases. CDR3 length: 14 amino acids. Germline CDR1 KGHDR, CDR2 SFDVKD. The junction had 2 bases not matched to a gene; V was cut back by 3 bases and J by 2 bases. The CDR3 DNA reads as TGTGCCACCAGTGATCCGGGACAGAACTATGGCTACACCTTC. This encodes CATSDPGQNYGYTF.